This is a list of T cell receptor beta chains from one sample in a study of blood T cell repertoires in COVID-19. The table came from immunoSEQ multiplex PCR; TCRdb's copy has only in-frame clones and leaves some out. The data show about 200,000 clones, 86% seen once. Sequencing input: PBMCs or T cells enriched from blood (not recorded which). These receptors came from a man aged 40-49 years with acute COVID-19. The CDR3 runs from the conserved cysteine through the conserved F or W. D genes are given only for firm matches. Clone sizes are given selectively: once, few, many, or a class where the clone is expanded.

CDR3	DNA	size	D	J	V
CASSQVAPQTEQYF	TGCGCCAGCAGCCAAGTAGCCCCCCAGACCGAGCAGTACTTC	-	-	TRBJ2-7	TRBV4-1
CASSRQGLGRETQYF	TGTGCCAGCAGTAGACAGGGGTTGGGTCGGGAGACCCAGTACTTC	-	TRBD1	TRBJ2-5	TRBV27
CASSERQVGPGELFF	TGTGCCAGCAGTGAACGGCAGGTTGGTCCCGGGGAGCTGTTTTTT	-	-	TRBJ2-2	TRBV2
CASSLERDRWGELFF	TGTGCCAGCAGCTTGGAGCGGGATCGCTGGGGGGAGCTGTTTTTT	-	TRBD2	TRBJ2-2	TRBV5-4
CASSQSPRKFF	TGTGCCAGCAGCCAGAGCCCTAGGAAGTTCTTC	-	-	TRBJ2-1	TRBV7-9
CATSEAGENTEAFF	TGTGCCACCAGTGAGGCAGGGGAGAACACTGAAGCTTTCTTT	-	-	TRBJ1-1	TRBV24-1
CASRRGAGTEAFF	TGTGCCAGCAGGCGGGGGGCTGGCACTGAAGCTTTCTTT	-	-	TRBJ1-1	TRBV2
CASSLGLSDTQYF	TGTGCCAGCAGCTTAGGGCTCTCGGATACGCAGTATTTT	-	-	TRBJ2-3	TRBV7-3
CASSFTGEQETQYF	TGCGCCAGCAGCTTTACAGGGGAACAAGAGACCCAGTACTTC	-	TRBD1	TRBJ2-5	TRBV5-1
CASSPGTHTDTQYF	TGTGCCAGCTCACCCGGGACTCACACAGATACGCAGTATTTT	-	-	TRBJ2-3	TRBV18
CASRLQSNNSPLHF	TGTGCCAGTAGGCTGCAGTCCAATAATTCACCCCTCCACTTT	-	-	TRBJ1-6	TRBV19
CASSRTGDPTYEQYF	TGTGCCAGCAGCCGCACAGGGGATCCGACCTACGAGCAGTACTTC	-	TRBD1	TRBJ2-7	TRBV6-5
CASSPQGDVGYTF	TGTGCCAGCAGCCCACAGGGGGATGTTGGCTACACCTTC	-	TRBD1	TRBJ1-2	TRBV4-2
CASSFRQGGKLFF	TGTGCCAGCAGTTTTAGACAGGGAGGAAAACTGTTTTTT	-	TRBD1	TRBJ1-4	TRBV27
CSVGADNGYTF	TGCAGCGTTGGCGCGGATAATGGCTACACCTTC	few	-	TRBJ1-2	TRBV29-1
CASSLGGGPPGNTIYF	TGTGCCAGCAGTTTAGGAGGGGGCCCGCCCGGAAACACCATATATTTT	-	TRBD1	TRBJ1-3	TRBV28
CASSLTGAWSTDTQYF	TGTGCCAGCAGCCTTACAGGGGCCTGGAGCACAGATACGCAGTATTTT	-	TRBD1	TRBJ2-3	TRBV5-5
CASSLGTGAFDGYTF	TGTGCCAGCAGCTTAGGGACAGGGGCATTCGATGGCTACACCTTC	-	TRBD1	TRBJ1-2	TRBV7-6
CASNMGASYEQYF	TGTGCCAGCAACATGGGGGCTTCCTACGAGCAGTACTTC	-	-	TRBJ2-7	TRBV7-8
CASRRTSGGTYEQYF	TGTGCCAGCAGGCGGACTAGCGGGGGTACCTACGAGCAGTACTTC	-	TRBD2	TRBJ2-7	TRBV13
CASSPTGGAKKLFF	TGTGCCAGCAGTCCGACAGGGGGCGCAAAAAAACTGTTTTTT	-	TRBD1	TRBJ1-4	TRBV2
CASSPQLTNEKLFF	TGTGCCAGCAGTCCCCAGTTAACTAATGAAAAACTGTTTTTT	-	-	TRBJ1-4	TRBV6-5
CASSPRGQGLWGDTQYF	TGTGCCAGCAGCCCACGCGGCCAGGGGCTATGGGGAGATACGCAGTATTTT	few	-	TRBJ2-3	TRBV9
CASSIAGTYTGELFF	TGTGCCAGTAGTATAGCAGGAACCTACACCGGGGAGCTGTTTTTT	-	-	TRBJ2-2	TRBV19
CASSLWAGGLTGELFF	TGTGCCAGCAGTTTATGGGCGGGAGGGTTAACCGGGGAGCTGTTTTTT	-	TRBD2	TRBJ2-2	TRBV28
CASSKVERQGPPSSYNEQFF	TGTGCCAGCAGCAAAGTGGAGAGACAGGGCCCTCCTAGCTCCTACAATGAGCAGTTCTTC	-	-	TRBJ2-1	TRBV21-1
CASSLIARDTQYF	TGTGCCAGCAGTTTGATAGCGAGGGATACGCAGTATTTT	-	-	TRBJ2-3	TRBV27
CASSPVVDSYNEQFF	TGTGCCAGCTCACCGGTGGTCGACAGCTACAATGAGCAGTTCTTC	-	-	TRBJ2-1	TRBV18
CASSREPGELFF	TGCGCCAGCAGTCGGGAACCCGGGGAGCTGTTTTTT	-	-	TRBJ2-2	TRBV10-1